The rows below give T cell receptor beta chains drawn from one sample of a study of blood T cell repertoires in COVID-19. Data came from immunoSEQ multiplex PCR; TCRdb stores just in-frame clones and leaves some out. This sample yields 65,000 to 95,000 clones, of which roughly 88% are seen a single time; 7.3% belongs to the top ten. Sequencing used peripheral blood. Receptor source: a man in his 70s with acute or convalescent COVID-19. CDR3s include the opening cysteine and the closing phenylalanine or tryptophan. A D gene is named only where the DNA matches it firmly. Some rows have no size entry. The others give once, few or many, or a class for an expanded clone.

.	.	TRBV19	TRBJ1-5	TGTGCCAGTAGTGGTTTGGTAGCGGGTTTCCCTCAGCCCCAGCATTTT	CASSGLVAGFPQPQHF
TRBD1	.	TRBV4-3	TRBJ1-3	TGCGCCAGCAGCCAAGAGACAGGGTTGGCTGGAAACACCATATATTTT	CASSQETGLAGNTIYF
.	.	TRBV19	TRBJ2-2	TGTGCCACCCACGGCCGGGGAGCCACCGGGGAGCTGTTTTTT	CATHGRGATGELFF
.	.	TRBV5-1	TRBJ2-3	TGCGCCAGCAGCCCGCCGCGGGCTTTCGCGGGACTCAACACAGATACGCAGTATTTT	CASSPPRAFAGLNTDTQYF
TRBD1	few	TRBV19	TRBJ1-2	TGTGCCAGTAGTATGGCGAGGACAGGTACTAACTATGGCTACACCTTC	CASSMARTGTNYGYTF
TRBD2	once	TRBV5-6	TRBJ2-3	TGTGCCAGCAGCTTAAGGACTAGCGGGGCTAGCACAGATACGCAGTATTTT	CASSLRTSGASTDTQYF
.	once	TRBV9	TRBJ2-2	TGTGCCAGCAGCGTTCAGGTTACCACCGGGGAGCTGTTTTTT	CASSVQVTTGELFF
TRBD1	few	TRBV7-9	TRBJ1-6	TGTGCCAGCAGCTTAGCGGACAGGGCTTACTCACCCCTCCACTTT	CASSLADRAYSPLHF
.	.	TRBV27	TRBJ1-5	TGTGCCAGCAGACCCACAGGGCGCAATCAGCCCCAGCATTTT	CASRPTGRNQPQHF
TRBD1	once	TRBV15	TRBJ2-7	TGTGCCACCAGCTCTGGATCCTGGGGACAGAGTTCCTACGAGCAGTACTTC	CATSSGSWGQSSYEQYF
.	.	TRBV3-1/TRBV3-2	TRBJ1-5	TGTGCCAGCAGCCTCGGGAATAGCAATCAGCCCCAGCATTTT	CASSLGNSNQPQHF
.	.	TRBV19	TRBJ1-1	TGTGCCAGTAGTATTAGTCGGGTTATGAACACTGAAGCTTTCTTT	CASSISRVMNTEAFF